The 27 T cell receptor beta chains below were found in one sample sequenced in a study of T cell responses to AZD1222 COVID-19 vaccine. Here immunoSEQ multiplex PCR was the method, and the copy in TCRdb shows in-frame clones only, minus some. Among 120,000 to 150,000 clones listed, roughly 88% were seen once. This sample comprised peripheral blood, obtained on day 0 of AZD1222 vaccination. All receptors derive from an adult in good health.

The rearrangement uses TRBV11-2 and TRBJ1-1, with D possibly TRBD1 on 5 matching bases. CDR3 length: 14 residues. Trimming pared 6 bases from V and 6 bases from J, leaving 17 bases between. The germline V gene encodes CDR1 SGHAT and CDR2 FQNNGV. The CDR3 DNA is TGTGCCAGCAGTGGAGACAGATTTACCCCTGAAGCTTTCTTT. As protein: CASSGDRFTPEAFF.

The V and J genes are TRBV27 and TRBJ1-1; D unclear. The germline gives CDR1 MNHEY, CDR2 SMNVEV (reference sequence). CDR3 length: 13 amino acids. Trimming stripped 0 bases from V and 4 bases from J, with 6 bases between. CDR3 sequence: CASSLSHFTEAFF. As DNA, the CDR3 is TGTGCCAGCAGTTTATCGCATTTCACTGAAGCTTTCTTT.

The J gene is TRBJ1-6, the V gene TRBV28, with TRBD1 matching 8 bases. V shed 3 bases and J 4 bases; nucleotides not matched to a gene: 5. Germline V gene lookup returns CDR1 MDHEN and CDR2 SYDVKM. This CDR3 comprises 16 residues. Here the CDR3 reads CASSFPGQGYNSPLHF. The DNA of the CDR3 is TGTGCCAGCAGTTTTCCAGGACAGGGTTATAATTCACCCCTCCACTTT.

The chain recombines TRBV19 with TRBJ2-5; D unresolved. Germline values: CDR1 LNHDA, CDR2 SQIVND (reference sequence). This CDR3 spans 13 amino acids. The V and J ends lost 1 base and 5 bases respectively, with 8 bases between them. The chain's CDR3 is CASSIGVLETQYF. The CDR3 DNA reads as TGTGCCAGTAGTATAGGGGTCTTGGAGACCCAGTACTTC.

The CDR3 loop reads CASSVVTSGPGELFF. The CDR3 nucleotides read TGTGCCAGCAGCGTAGTTACTAGCGGGCCCGGGGAGCTGTTTTTT. This sequence joins TRBV9 and TRBJ2-2, with 9 nucleotides matching TRBD2. V trimming: 0 bases; J trimming: 6 bases; junction bases outside the gene matches: 3. This CDR3 is built from 15 residues. Germline V gene sequence: CDR1 SGDLS, CDR2 YYNGEE.

This clone was observed a handful of times. The chain recombines TRBV3-1 (or the pseudogene TRBV3-2) with TRBJ1-1, with TRBD1 matching 8 bases. The CDR3 spans 13 residues. V was pared by 4 bases and J by 4 bases, with 2 bases of the junction left unmatched. The germline gives CDR1 LGHDT, CDR2 YNNKEL (reference sequence). The CDR3 bases are TGTGCCAGCAGCCTGGACAGGGCCACTGAAGCTTTCTTT. Translating gives CASSLDRATEAFF.

This chain links TRBV6-4 with TRBJ1-6, with D tentatively TRBD1 (5 bases). Deletions cut 5 bases from V and 6 bases from J, with 8 bases between. Germline lookup yields CDR1 MRHNA and CDR2 SNTAGT. The CDR3 sequence is 13 residues long. The CDR3 spells CASSIGTNSPLHF. Here the CDR3 DNA reads TGTGCCAGCAGTATTGGGACTAATTCACCCCTCCACTTT.

V gene TRBV4-1 combines with J gene TRBJ1-4, with D possibly being TRBD1 (6 bases). CDR1 is MGHRA and CDR2 is YSYEKL in the germline V gene. This CDR3 is built from 17 residues. Trimming took off 4 bases at V and 4 bases at J, with 19 bases between the two ends. Written as DNA, the CDR3 is TGCGCCAGCAGCCTCACGAACAGGGAGCAGGGTAATGAAAAACTGTTTTTT. Protein product: CASSLTNREQGNEKLFF.

The CDR3 DNA follows: TGTGCCAGCAGTGACCTCCTACAGACAGGATATAATTCACCCCTCCACTTT. This encodes CASSDLLQTGYNSPLHF. The V call is TRBV27, the J call TRBJ1-6; D might be TRBD1 (6 bases). Germline lookup yields CDR1 MNHEY and CDR2 SMNVEV (reference sequence). V dropped 5 bases and J dropped 4 bases, with 18 bases sitting between them. CDR3 length: 17 amino acids.

The chain uses TRBV6-1 and TRBJ1-1; 9 bases line up with TRBD1. CDR1 and CDR2 from the germline V gene are MNHNS and SASEGT. The length of the CDR3 is 14 residues. V shed 2 bases and J 11 bases; nucleotides not matched to a gene: 9. The CDR3 region is CASSELGQDRGAFF. The DNA of the CDR3 is TGTGCCAGCAGTGAACTAGGTCAGGACAGGGGCGCTTTCTTT.

This rearrangement joins TRBV25-1 to TRBJ2-1; perhaps TRBD2 as D (6 bases). The V gene lost 2 bases and the J gene lost 4 bases, with 15 bases spanning the gap. The V gene's germline CDR1 is MGHDK and CDR2 SYGVNS. The CDR3 contains 16 residues. The CDR3 coding sequence is TGTGCCAGCAGTGAAGTGAATAGCGGATTATACAATGAGCAGTTCTTC. This codes for CASSEVNSGLYNEQFF.

The J gene is TRBJ2-7, the V gene TRBV6-2 or TRBV6-3; 7 bases map to TRBD1. Trimming removed 6 bases from V and 9 bases from J; junction bases left unmatched: 11. Germline CDR1 MNHEY, CDR2 SVGEGT. This CDR3 spans 13 amino acids. The CDR3 here is CASSRMTGSGQYF. The CDR3 nucleotides read TGTGCCAGCAGCCGGATGACAGGGTCAGGGCAGTACTTC.

V is TRBV6-2 or TRBV6-3 and J is TRBJ2-5; D is unresolved. This CDR3 is 13 amino acids long. V was clipped by 2 bases and J by 5 bases, with 9 bases between them. From germline, CDR1 is MNHEY and CDR2 SVGEGT. This CDR3 reads CASSYGPWETQYF. The CDR3, as DNA: TGTGCCAGCAGTTACGGCCCCTGGGAGACCCAGTACTTC.

The rearrangement uses TRBV27 and TRBJ2-1; D unresolved. The CDR3 is 15 residues long. Trimming shortened V by 5 bases and J by 2 bases, and 13 bases separated the two germline ends. CDR1 is MNHEY, CDR2 SMNVEV, per germline (reference sequence). CDR3 coding DNA: TGTGCCAGCAGTACCACAGATGGCGCCTACAATGAGCAGTTCTTC. It codes for CASSTTDGAYNEQFF.

The chain is built from TRBV30 and TRBJ1-5; D unclear. V shed 1 base and J shed 5 bases, with 9 bases lying between them. Germline-derived CDR1 and CDR2 are GTSNPN and SVGIG (reference sequence). The CDR3 consists of 13 residues. This CDR3 is CAWSGSGHQPQHF. CDR3 bases: TGTGCCTGGAGTGGATCAGGACATCAGCCCCAGCATTTT.

The chain combines TRBV7-9 with TRBJ2-2; a weak D match, TRBD2 (6 bases). There are 14 residues in the CDR3. Trimming shortened V by 1 base and J by 6 bases, and 9 bases separated the two germline ends. CDR1 and CDR2 (germline): SEHNR, FQNEAQ (reference sequence). This chain's CDR3 is CASSLDGRSGELFF. The CDR3 region has the DNA TGTGCCAGCAGCTTAGATGGGAGGTCCGGGGAGCTGTTTTTT.

This chain links TRBV5-1 with TRBJ1-1; D call uncertain. CDR3 length: 14 amino acids. CDR1 SGHRS and CDR2 YFSETQ come from the germline V gene. V lost 3 bases to trimming and J lost 2 bases, with 11 bases between them. CDR3 DNA sequence: TGCGCCAGCAGCTGGAGGACGGATAACACTGAAGCTTTCTTT. Its translation is CASSWRTDNTEAFF. The whole variable domain, remainder taken from reference TRBV5-1 and TRBJ1-1, is KAGVTQTPRYLIKTRGQQVTLSCSPISGHRSVSWYQQTPGQGLQFLFEYFSETQRNKGNFPGRFSGRQFSNSRSEMNVSTLELGDSALYLCASSWRTDNTEAFFGQGTRLTVV.

Comment on this clone: The junction does not match germline at one end; this may be a read error. The genes are TRBV4-2 and TRBJ1-2; weak D call: TRBD1 (6 bases). The CDR3 extends over 15 amino acids. From germline, CDR1 is LGHNA and CDR2 YNFKEQ. The CDR3 bases are TGTGCCAGCAGTCAAGGGGGAGAGGTTTTATCTGGCTACACCTTC. Its protein product is CASSQGGEVLSGYTF.

This CDR3 is CASSRPLGGVTGELFF. The DNA for the CDR3 is TGTGCCAGCAGCCGCCCCTTGGGAGGGGTGACCGGGGAGCTGTTTTTT. The chain joins TRBV6-2 or TRBV6-3 to TRBJ2-2; TRBD2 matches 7 bases. The junction had 12 bases not matched to a gene; V was cut back by 6 bases and J by 5 bases. The CDR3 totals 16 residues. The germline V gene encodes CDR1 MNHEY and CDR2 SVGEGT.

This clone was recorded only once. The genes are TRBV7-9 and TRBJ2-1; 8 nucleotides align to TRBD2. CDR1 SEHNR and CDR2 FQNEAQ come from the germline V gene (reference sequence). V trimming: 5 bases; J trimming: 4 bases; junction bases outside the gene matches: 10. CDR3 length: 16 residues. The CDR3 region has the DNA TGTGCCAGCAGCCCCCTTACTAGCGGTATATACAATGAGCAGTTCTTC. Translating gives CASSPLTSGIYNEQFF.

The CDR3 nucleotides read TGTGCCAGCAGCTTTATTCACGGGAATGAAGCTTTCTTT. This gives the protein CASSFIHGNEAFF. The chain has TRBV7-9 and TRBJ1-1, with no clear D. V dropped 3 bases and J dropped 7 bases, with 12 bases sitting between them. Germline V gene sequence: CDR1 SEHNR, CDR2 FQNEAQ (reference sequence). The CDR3 loop spans 13 amino acids.

The V call is TRBV5-5, the J call TRBJ1-1; 8 bases are shared with TRBD1. The V gene's germline CDR1 is SGHKS and CDR2 YYEKEE (reference sequence). CDR3 length: 17 residues. The V segment lost 3 bases and the J segment 0 bases; nucleotides outside the gene matches: 10. For the CDR3, the DNA is TGTGCCAGCAGCTCGGCGAGTCCAGGGGGCCTGAACACTGAAGCTTTCTTT. The encoded protein is CASSSASPGGLNTEAFF. The full variable domain, with the rest looked up from reference TRBV5-5 and TRBJ1-1, is DAGVTQSPTHLIKTRGQQVTLRCSPISGHKSVSWYQQVLGQGPQFIFQYYEKEERGRGNFPDRFSARQFPNYSSELNVNALLLGDSALYLCASSSASPGGLNTEAFFGQGTRLTVV.

In DNA, the CDR3 is TGTGCCAGTAGTATGCAAGCCGGGGAGCTGTTTTTT. Translating it yields CASSMQAGELFF. V usage is TRBV19 and J usage is TRBJ2-2; D is undetermined. Germline CDR1 and CDR2: LNHDA and SQIVND (reference sequence). V was pared by 3 bases and J by 6 bases, with 5 bases between. CDR3 length: 12 amino acids.

The rearrangement joins TRBV27 to TRBJ1-5; D is perhaps TRBD1 (6 bases). From germline, CDR1 is MNHEY and CDR2 SMNVEV (reference sequence). Trimming removed 6 bases at V and 7 bases at J, with 22 bases between. The CDR3 length is 16 residues. The CDR3: CASRQSSGAVGQPQHF. CDR3 nucleotide sequence: TGTGCCAGCAGGCAGTCTTCAGGGGCGGTGGGGCAGCCCCAGCATTTT.

V is TRBV27 and J is TRBJ1-5; TRBD1 might be the D (6 bases). Trimming shortened V by 2 bases and J by 10 bases, and 21 bases separated the two germline ends. Germline CDR1 reads MNHEY; CDR2 reads SMNVEV (reference sequence). This CDR3 is 16 amino acids long. The CDR3: CASSLNSGTKVFPQHF. CDR3 coding DNA: TGTGCCAGCAGTTTAAATTCTGGGACAAAGGTTTTTCCCCAGCATTTT.

The chain couples TRBV29-1 to TRBJ2-6, with D possibly TRBD2 on 5 matching bases. V was pared by 4 bases and J by 0 bases, with 10 bases between. This CDR3 contains 15 residues. Germline CDR1 is SQVTM and CDR2 is ANQGSEA. CDR3 residues: CSVAGGNSGANVLTF. The CDR3 DNA sequence: TGCAGCGTTGCCGGAGGCAACTCTGGGGCCAACGTCCTGACTTTC.

The chain recombines TRBV5-1 with TRBJ1-1, with unresolved D. Germline CDR1 and CDR2: SGHRS and YFSETQ. V lost 0 bases to trimming and J lost 0 bases, with 9 bases between them. The CDR3 is 15 residues long. The CDR3 loop is CASSLDRGMNTEAFF. The CDR3 nucleotides are TGCGCCAGCAGCTTGGATCGAGGGATGAACACTGAAGCTTTCTTT. The full variable domain, with the rest looked up from reference TRBV5-1 and TRBJ1-1, is KAGVTQTPRYLIKTRGQQVTLSCSPISGHRSVSWYQQTPGQGLQFLFEYFSETQRNKGNFPGRFSGRQFSNSRSEMNVSTLELGDSALYLCASSLDRGMNTEAFFGQGTRLTVV.